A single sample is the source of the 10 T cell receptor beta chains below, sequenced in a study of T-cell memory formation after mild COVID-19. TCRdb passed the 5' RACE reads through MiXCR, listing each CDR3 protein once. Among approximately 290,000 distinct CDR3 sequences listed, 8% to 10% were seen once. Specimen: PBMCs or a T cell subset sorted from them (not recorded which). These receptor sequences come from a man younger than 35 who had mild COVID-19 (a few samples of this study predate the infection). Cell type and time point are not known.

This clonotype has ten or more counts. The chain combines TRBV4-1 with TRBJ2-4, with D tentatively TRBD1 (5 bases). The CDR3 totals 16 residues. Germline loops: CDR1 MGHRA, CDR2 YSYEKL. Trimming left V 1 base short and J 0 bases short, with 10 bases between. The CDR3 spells CASSQGAGLAKNIQYF. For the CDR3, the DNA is TGCGCCAGCAGCCAAGGGGCAGGGCTAGCCAAAAACATTCAGTACTTC.

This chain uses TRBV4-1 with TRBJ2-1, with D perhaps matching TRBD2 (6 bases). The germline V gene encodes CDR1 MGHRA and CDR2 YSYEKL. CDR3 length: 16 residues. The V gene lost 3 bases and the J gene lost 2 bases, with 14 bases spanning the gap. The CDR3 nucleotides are TGCGCCAGCAGCCACCCGGTGGTAGCGGCCTACAATGAGCAGTTCTTC. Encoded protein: CASSHPVVAAYNEQFF.

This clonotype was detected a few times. The CDR3 DNA reads TGTGCCAGCAGCGCACTGGCGGCGGCAGCCGCAGATACGCAGTATTTT. Protein product: CASSALAAAAADTQYF. V usage is TRBV9 and J usage is TRBJ2-3; no clear D. Germline values: CDR1 SGDLS, CDR2 YYNGEE. This CDR3 has 16 amino acids. V was trimmed by 3 bases and J by 4 bases, leaving 18 bases between them.

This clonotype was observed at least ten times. The CDR3 DNA reads as TGTGCCAGCAGTACCTTGGGCGGGGGATCGGATACGCAGTATTTT. This translates into CASSTLGGGSDTQYF. V usage is TRBV28 and J usage is TRBJ2-3; 7 bases agree with TRBD2. Germline V CDR1 and CDR2: MDHEN, SYDVKM. The V and J ends lost 5 bases and 6 bases, in that order; junction bases with no gene match: 11. The CDR3 is made up of 15 amino acids.

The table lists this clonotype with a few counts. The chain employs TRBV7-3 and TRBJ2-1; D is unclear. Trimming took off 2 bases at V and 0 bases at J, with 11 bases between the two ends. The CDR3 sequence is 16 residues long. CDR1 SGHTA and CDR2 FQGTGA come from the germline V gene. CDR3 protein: CASSLGRKSSYNEQFF. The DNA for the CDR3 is TGTGCCAGCAGCTTAGGACGGAAAAGCTCCTACAATGAGCAGTTCTTC. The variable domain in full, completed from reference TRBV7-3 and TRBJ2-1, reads GAGVSQTPSNKVTEKGKYVELRCDPISGHTALYWYRQSLGQGPEFLIYFQGTGAADDSGLPNDRFFAVRPEGSVSTLKIQRTERGDSAVYLCASSLGRKSSYNEQFFGPGTRLTVL.

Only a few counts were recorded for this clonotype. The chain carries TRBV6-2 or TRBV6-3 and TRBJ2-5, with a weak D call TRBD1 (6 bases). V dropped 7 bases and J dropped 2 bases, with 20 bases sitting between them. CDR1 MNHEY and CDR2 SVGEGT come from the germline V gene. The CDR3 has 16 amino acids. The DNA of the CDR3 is TGTGCCAGCACCTTAAAACCGGCAGGGGTACAAGAGACCCAGTACTTC. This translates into CASTLKPAGVQETQYF.

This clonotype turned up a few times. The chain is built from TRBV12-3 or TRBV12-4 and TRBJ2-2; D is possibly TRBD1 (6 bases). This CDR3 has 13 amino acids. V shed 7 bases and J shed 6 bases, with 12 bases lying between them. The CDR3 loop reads CASTQTGPGELFF. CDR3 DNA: TGTGCCAGCACCCAGACAGGACCCGGGGAGCTGTTTTTT.

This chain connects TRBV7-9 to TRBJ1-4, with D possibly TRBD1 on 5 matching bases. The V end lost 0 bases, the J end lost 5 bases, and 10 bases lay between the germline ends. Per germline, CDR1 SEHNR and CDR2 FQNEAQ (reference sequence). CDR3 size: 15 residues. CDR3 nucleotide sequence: TGTGCCAGCAGCTTAGCCGGGGCCTTAAATGAAAAACTGTTTTTT. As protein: CASSLAGALNEKLFF.

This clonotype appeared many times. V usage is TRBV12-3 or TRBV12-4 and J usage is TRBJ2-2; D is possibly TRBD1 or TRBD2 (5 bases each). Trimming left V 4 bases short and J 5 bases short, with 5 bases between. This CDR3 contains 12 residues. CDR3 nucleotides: TGTGCCAGCAGTTGGGGGACCGGGGAGCTGTTTTTT. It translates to CASSWGTGELFF.

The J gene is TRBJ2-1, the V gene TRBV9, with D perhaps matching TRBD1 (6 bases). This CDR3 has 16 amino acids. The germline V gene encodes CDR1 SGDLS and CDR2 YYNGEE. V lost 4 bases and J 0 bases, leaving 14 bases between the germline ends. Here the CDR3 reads CASSPSQGSSYNEQFF. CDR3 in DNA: TGTGCCAGCAGCCCCAGTCAGGGGAGCTCCTACAATGAGCAGTTCTTC.